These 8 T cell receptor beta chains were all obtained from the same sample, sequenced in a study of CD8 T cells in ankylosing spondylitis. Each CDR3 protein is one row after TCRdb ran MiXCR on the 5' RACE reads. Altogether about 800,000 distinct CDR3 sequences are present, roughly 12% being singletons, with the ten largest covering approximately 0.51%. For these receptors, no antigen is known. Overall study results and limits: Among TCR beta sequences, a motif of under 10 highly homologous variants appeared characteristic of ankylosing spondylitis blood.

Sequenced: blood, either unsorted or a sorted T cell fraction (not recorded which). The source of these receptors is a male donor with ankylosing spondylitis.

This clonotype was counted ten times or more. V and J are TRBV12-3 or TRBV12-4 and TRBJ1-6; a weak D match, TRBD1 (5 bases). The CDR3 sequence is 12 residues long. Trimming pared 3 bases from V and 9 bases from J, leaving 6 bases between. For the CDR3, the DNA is TGTGCCAGCAGTTTCGGGGGTTCACCCCTCCACTTT. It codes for CASSFGGSPLHF.

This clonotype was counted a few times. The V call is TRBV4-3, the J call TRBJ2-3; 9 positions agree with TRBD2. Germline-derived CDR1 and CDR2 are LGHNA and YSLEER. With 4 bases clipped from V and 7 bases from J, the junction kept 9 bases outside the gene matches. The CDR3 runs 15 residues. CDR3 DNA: TGCGCCAGCAGCCCACCTGGTAGCGGGAGAAATACGCAGTATTTT. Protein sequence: CASSPPGSGRNTQYF.

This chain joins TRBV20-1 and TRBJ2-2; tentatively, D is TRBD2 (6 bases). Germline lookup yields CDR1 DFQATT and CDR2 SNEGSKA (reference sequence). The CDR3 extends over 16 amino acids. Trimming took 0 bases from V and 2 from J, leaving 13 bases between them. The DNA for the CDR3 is TGCAGTGCTAGAGATTCAAGGAGGGGCAACACCGGGGAGCTGTTTTTT. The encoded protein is CSARDSRRGNTGELFF.

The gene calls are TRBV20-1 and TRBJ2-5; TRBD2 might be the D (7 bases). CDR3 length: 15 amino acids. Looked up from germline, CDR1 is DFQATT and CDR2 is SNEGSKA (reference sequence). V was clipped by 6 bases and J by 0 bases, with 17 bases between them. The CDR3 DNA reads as TGCAGTGCCGCCCCGGCGGGGGCCCACCAAGAGACCCAGTACTTC. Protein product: CSAAPAGAHQETQYF.

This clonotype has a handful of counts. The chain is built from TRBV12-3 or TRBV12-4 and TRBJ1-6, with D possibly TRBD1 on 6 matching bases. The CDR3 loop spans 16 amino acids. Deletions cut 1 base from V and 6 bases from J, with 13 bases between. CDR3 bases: TGTGCCAGCAGTTTAGAATGGCAGGGGAGTAATTCACCCCTCCACTTT. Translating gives CASSLEWQGSNSPLHF.

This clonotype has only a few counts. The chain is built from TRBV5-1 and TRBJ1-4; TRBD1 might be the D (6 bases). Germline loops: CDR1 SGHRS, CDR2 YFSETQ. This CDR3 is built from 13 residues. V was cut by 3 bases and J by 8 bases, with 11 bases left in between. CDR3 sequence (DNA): TGCGCCAGCAGCTACAGGGATAAAGAAAAACTGTTTTTT. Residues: CASSYRDKEKLFF.

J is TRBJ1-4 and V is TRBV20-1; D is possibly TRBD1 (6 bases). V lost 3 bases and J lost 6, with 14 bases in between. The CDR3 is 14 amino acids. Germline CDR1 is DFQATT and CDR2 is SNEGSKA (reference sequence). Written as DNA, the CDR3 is TGCAGTGCTAGCCTCCATTGGACAGATGAAAAACTGTTTTTT. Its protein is CSASLHWTDEKLFF.

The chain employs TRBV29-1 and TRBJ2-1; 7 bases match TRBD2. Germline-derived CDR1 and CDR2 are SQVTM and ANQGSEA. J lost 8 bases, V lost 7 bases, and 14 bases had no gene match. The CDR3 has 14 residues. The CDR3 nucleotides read TGCAGCGCCCCCTCAGGACTAGGGTTAGATGAGCAGTTCTTC. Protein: CSAPSGLGLDEQFF.